This T cell receptor beta chain derives from a study of blood T cell repertoires in COVID-19. At the level of the study: In each case, the material was cDNA or gDNA derived from T cells, B-cell-depleted T cells, or PBMCs.

Enrolled during active infection, Seattle patients were then followed longitudinally. Clones were read by immunoSEQ multiplex PCR, and TCRdb kept only the in-frame ones, dropping some. The sample records about 250,000 clones, 86% being singletons. V shed 1 base, J shed 8 bases, and the junction held 9 bases outside the gene matches. Germline lookup yields CDR1 LGHDT and CDR2 YNNKEL (reference sequence). CDR3 size: 15 residues. The receptor's source is a woman older than 75 with COVID-19, enrolled during active disease. The V call is TRBV3-1 (or the pseudogene TRBV3-2), the J call TRBJ2-7; 9 nucleotides agree with TRBD1. Material: peripheral blood. The CDR3 loop is CASSQVGTGKFKQYF. CDR3 DNA: TGTGCCAGCAGCCAAGTAGGGACAGGGAAATTTAAGCAGTACTTC.